What follows is one T cell receptor beta chain and its context. This clonotype was recorded a few times. Its recognized antigen is unknown. No base qualities exist here, and no much larger clone lies one base off it. The data derive from a study of T cells after yellow fever vaccination (dated by TCRdb to the late 2010s). In the study overall: The SMART-Seq v4 Ultra Low Input RNA kit was used to prepare libraries from fractions with low cell numbers. Bulk PBMC replicates and cell subsets were isolated from blood drawn at multiple timepoints before and after both primary and secondary immunization. The cohort comprised two healthy male donors, one aged 18 to 29 and one aged 30 to 40 years. To follow T-cell clones before and after primary and booster YFV17D yellow fever vaccination, bulk TCR alpha and beta repertoires were sequenced over time.

Explained via the paper, the treatment or condition label denotes: live attenuated yellow fever vaccine strain. At each blood-draw timepoint, two biological replicates of bulk PBMCs were collected. A standard Ficoll-Paque protocol was used to isolate PBMCs from peripheral blood. TriZol was used to extract RNA from bulk PBMCs, from CD4 and CD8 fractions, and from dextramer-positive and dextramer-negative fractions. The CDR3 spans 14 residues, from the cysteine through the phenylalanine. This entry keeps only the CDR3 DNA: 42 bases, framed from base 1. In the germline V gene, CDR1 corresponds to SGDLS and CDR2 to YYNGEE. Trimming leaves V shorter by 6 bases and J shorter by 5 bases, with the junction holding 8 bases beyond the gene matches. Summary of the overall study and its limitations: Computational filtering was needed because FACS-sorted repertoires could contain abundant contaminating clonotypes from the bulk population. A small fraction of clonotypes appeared in both the CD4 and CD8 compartments, likely as a result of convergent recombination. Only a couple of donors were included in the study, so the extent to which the findings can be generalized is limited. After the booster, most clones that had expanded after primary vaccination were detected again (around 97% of CD4 and around 88% of CD8), suggesting broad maintenance of memory. The secondary T-cell response was found to be weaker but faster than the primary response, with a peak reached on day 5 rather than on day 15.

TCR cDNA was made using 5'RACE template switching, a step that added a universal primer site and unique molecular identifiers. Priming of cDNA synthesis was performed from both the TCR alpha and TCR beta constant segments. Library amplification involved two PCR steps, and the second step added sample barcodes and sequencing adapters. Sequencing of libraries was performed on Illumina HiSeq 2500 (2x100 bp) or NovaSeq (2x150 bp). As for the authors' bioinformatics: MIGEC handled demultiplexing of reads and collapsing into UMI consensus sequences, while MiXCR performed V(D)J alignment. Vaccine-responding clonotypes were identified with edgeR using replicate PBMC samples, with FDR below 0.01 and a log2 fold change above 5 up to day 15 being required. Bulk clonotypes were assigned CD4 or CD8 identity according to which sequenced CD4 or CD8 repertoire held them at higher abundance. Starting from the raw public reads, TCRdb applied fastp trimming at Q25, assembled clones with MiXCR and retained in-frame beta chains. Every entry covers one CDR3 protein and lists the most common genes and DNA from its rows. What appears here as the V and J calls and clone size reflects TCRdb's work, not the paper's. Across this sample there are more than 300,000 distinct CDR3 sequences, with roughly 6.8% seen only once. 15% to 20% of the sample belongs to the ten largest clones.

This clonotype originated in a man aged 18 to 30 who received the YFV17D yellow fever vaccine. The chain was built from TRBV9 and TRBJ2-1, and 7 bases in between align with TRBD1. The specimen comprised PBMCs, sampled 35 to 50 days after the first yellow fever vaccination. The nucleotide sequence is given as TGTGCCAGCACCCCGGGACAGAGCCACAATGAGCAGTTCTTC. Translated, it gives CASTPGQSHNEQFF.